This paragraph reports one TCR beta chain. Other DNA sequences in this sample translate to the same CDR3. Authors' methods: Researchers report that nucleated cell counts were estimated from reference gene primer amplification. Repertoires were generated with immunoSEQ multiplex PCR, while TCRdb's copy carries only in-frame clones and drops some. Clonal size and the V and J genes are those of that table, whereas D and trimming came from the DNA. The table lists 280,000 or so clones, over 75% of them singletons, with approximately 8.8% in the top ten. Germline V gene data show CDR1 as SGHRS and CDR2 as YFSETQ. The CDR3 is made up of 15 amino acids. V lost 0 bases and J lost 5, with 14 bases in between. This record belongs to a study of blood T cell repertoires in COVID-19. Study-wide background: PBMCs, B-cell-depleted T cells, or T cells provided the cDNA or gDNA that made up the material.

Material: peripheral blood. The clonotype was recovered from a man between 18 and 35 years old with active or convalescent COVID-19. This sequence joins TRBV5-1 and TRBJ1-1; D might be TRBD1 (5 bases). The CDR3 DNA is TGCGCCAGCAGCTTGGCCGGGGGATTGGGTACTGAAGCTTTCTTT. This codes for CASSLAGGLGTEAFF.